Below, one TCR beta chain is given with its context. The CDR3 covers 15 residues. Per germline, CDR1 SGHVS and CDR2 FNYEAQ. V was shortened by 5 bases and J by 3 bases, with 16 bases between the two germline ends. The data belong to a study of blood T cell repertoires in COVID-19. The wider study: In each case, the material was cDNA or gDNA derived from T cells, B-cell-depleted T cells, or PBMCs.

Under the authors' procedure: Researchers report that nucleated cell counts were estimated from reference gene primer amplification. The data were produced by immunoSEQ multiplex PCR, yet TCRdb's version contains in-frame clones alone and is incomplete. That table is the source of V, J and clone size, and D and trimming were worked out from the DNA. The table lists 150,000 to 200,000 clones, 85% of them singletons. The sequence came from a human donor with acute or convalescent COVID-19. The donor label of this sample is uncertain. V usage is TRBV7-6 and J usage is TRBJ1-1; D not resolved. Sequences were obtained from peripheral blood. CDR3 in amino acids: CASSPDGGKDTEAFF. CDR3 DNA: TGTGCCAGCAGCCCCGACGGAGGGAAAGACACTGAAGCTTTCTTT.